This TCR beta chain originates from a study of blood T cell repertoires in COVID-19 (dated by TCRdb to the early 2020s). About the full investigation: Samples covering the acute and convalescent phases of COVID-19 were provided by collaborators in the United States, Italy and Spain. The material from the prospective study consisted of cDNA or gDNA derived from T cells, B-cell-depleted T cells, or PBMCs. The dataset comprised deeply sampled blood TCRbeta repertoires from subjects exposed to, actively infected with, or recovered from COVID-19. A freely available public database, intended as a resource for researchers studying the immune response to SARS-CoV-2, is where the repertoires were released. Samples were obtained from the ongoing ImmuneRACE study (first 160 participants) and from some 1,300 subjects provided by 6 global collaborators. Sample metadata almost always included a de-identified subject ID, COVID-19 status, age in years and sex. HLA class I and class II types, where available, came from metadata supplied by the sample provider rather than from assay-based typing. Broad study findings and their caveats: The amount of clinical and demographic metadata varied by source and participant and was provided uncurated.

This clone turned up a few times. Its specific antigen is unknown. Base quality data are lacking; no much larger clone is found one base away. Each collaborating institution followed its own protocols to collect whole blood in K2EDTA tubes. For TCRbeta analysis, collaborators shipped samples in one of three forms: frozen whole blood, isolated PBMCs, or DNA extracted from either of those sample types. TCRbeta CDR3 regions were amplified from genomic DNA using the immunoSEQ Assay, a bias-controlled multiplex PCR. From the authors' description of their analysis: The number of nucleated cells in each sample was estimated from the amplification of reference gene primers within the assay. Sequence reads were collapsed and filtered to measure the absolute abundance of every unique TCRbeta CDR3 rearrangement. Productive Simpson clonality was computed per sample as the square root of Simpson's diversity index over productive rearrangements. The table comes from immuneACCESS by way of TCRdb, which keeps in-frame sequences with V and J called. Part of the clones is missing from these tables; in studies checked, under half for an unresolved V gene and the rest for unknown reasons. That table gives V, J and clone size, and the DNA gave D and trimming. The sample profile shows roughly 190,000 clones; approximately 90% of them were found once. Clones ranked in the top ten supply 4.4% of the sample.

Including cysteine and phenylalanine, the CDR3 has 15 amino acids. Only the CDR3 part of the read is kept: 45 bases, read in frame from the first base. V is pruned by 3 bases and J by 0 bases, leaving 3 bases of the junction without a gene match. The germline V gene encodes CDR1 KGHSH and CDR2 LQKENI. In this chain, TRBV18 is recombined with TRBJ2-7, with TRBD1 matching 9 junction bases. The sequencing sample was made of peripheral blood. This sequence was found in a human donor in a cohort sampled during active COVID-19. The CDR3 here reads CASSPQTGGSYEQYF. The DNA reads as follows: TGTGCCAGCTCACCCCAGACAGGGGGCTCCTACGAGCAGTACTTC.